This TCR beta chain was captured in a study of cytomegalovirus exposure and HLA in healthy donors. Study-wide results and caveats: A later analysis linked a missense DCLRE1C variant to TCR beta V- and J-gene trimming.

The PCR employed 60 Vbeta primers together with 13 Jbeta primers. Authors' data handling: A follow-up analysis tallied some 80 million unique TCR beta chains, roughly 9.9 million shared. Data came from immunoSEQ multiplex PCR; TCRdb stores just in-frame clones and leaves some out. V and J calls and clone size are those listed in that table; D and trimming were worked out from the DNA. The top ten hold over 2% of the sample, which has 100,000 to 150,000 clones, around 71% seen once. The V gene end was trimmed by 2 bases and the J gene end by 0 bases; junction bases not matched to a gene: 9. This CDR3 has 18 residues. The germline CDR1 and CDR2 sequences are MNHNS and SASEGT. Of note for this clone: The antigen remains undetermined.

Healthy bone marrow donors made up the donor group. Unrecorded immune exposure was likely among donors, who were nominally healthy when sampled. J is TRBJ2-5 and V is TRBV6-1; 10 positions agree with TRBD1. This TCR came from a woman aged 60-75 years in good health and CMV-seropositive. Sequenced: PBMCs. The CDR3 DNA is TGTGCCAGCAGTGAAAGGGGACAGGGGTCGTTGTACCAAGAGACCCAGTACTTC. Translation gives CASSERGQGSLYQETQYF.